This T cell receptor (beta chain) is from a study of beta chain features in type 1 diabetes. Study-wide results and caveats: There was a moderate but significant shortening of TCRB CDR3s in all four CD4+ subsets of Type 1 diabetes patients.

The germline gives CDR1 ENHRY, CDR2 SYGVKD. V dropped 7 bases and J dropped 2 bases, with 9 bases sitting between them. CDR3 length equals 13 residues. Since all of the isolated RNA was reverse transcribed, expressed TCRB transcripts were what got sequenced. The data were produced by immunoSEQ multiplex PCR, yet TCRdb's version contains in-frame clones alone and is incomplete. The sample has approximately 150,000 clones; less than 15% are singletons. This clone was found a few times. Its specificity is not known. Sequenced material: central memory CD4+ T cells from blood. The chain carries TRBV10-3 and TRBJ1-3, with a possible D match to TRBD1 (6 bases). This receptor was obtained from a man between 18 and 29 years old with type 1 diabetes. The CDR3 coding sequence is TGTGCCATCAAGGGGGGACCTGGAAACACCATATATTTT. This translates into CAIKGGPGNTIYF.